This T cell receptor (beta chain) comes out of a study of OX40 agonist ivuxolimab in advanced cancers. With regard to the full study: Ivuxolimab, which targeted the costimulatory receptor OX40 (CD134), was an agonistic, fully human IgG2 monoclonal antibody. Of the roughly 54 patients in dose escalation, 19 had hepatocellular carcinoma, some 15 had melanoma, 9 had renal cell carcinoma and 9 had head and neck cancer. The monotherapy dose-escalation portion (N of about 52 patients) of the phase I ivuxolimab trial is reported in the paper. Intravenous ivuxolimab was administered to patients every 2 weeks at six dose levels: 0.01, 0.1, 0.3, 1.5, 3 and 10 mg/kg. A male proportion of approximately 83% and a mean age of approximately 60 years, ranging from about 23 to 90, were recorded for the dose-escalation cohort. Partial responses occurred in three dose-escalation patients, of whom one had hepatocellular carcinoma and two had cutaneous melanoma. Patients were allowed to have had prior anti-PD-1, anti-PD-L1 or anti-CTLA-4 therapy, and 40% of the dose-escalation patients had previously received checkpoint inhibitors. The point of sequencing TCRbeta in the periphery was to test whether ivuxolimab changed TCR sequence diversity and drove clonal T-cell expansion. Broader findings and caveats from the paper: The antigen specificity of the peripheral T cells that underwent clonal expansion was not determined. In the 0.1-3.0 mg/kg groups, partial responders had among the lowest normalized peripheral clonal expansion, particularly in CD8+ T cells. Clonal expansion of both CD4+ and CD8+ blood T cells was observed from baseline to week 6 at doses 0.1 to 3.0 mg/kg. Low levels of normalized T-cell clonal expansion were also seen in some patients who did not respond. On average, CD8+ T cells showed more expanded clones than CD4+ T cells after ivuxolimab.

As concerns this clone: Which antigen it targets is not known. No base quality values were provided; no much bigger clone lies one nucleotide off.

To sequence the TCRbeta CDR3 region, genomic DNA was isolated from the sorted cells. TCRbeta CDR3 regions were sequenced using the immunoSEQ Assay. This immuneACCESS table, as held by TCRdb, lists in-frame sequences with V and J called but not all clones. Of the missing ones, under half trace to an unresolved V gene in checked studies; the others have no known cause. Recorded for this sample are roughly 63,000 clones; approximately 92% of them occurred a single time. The ten largest clones represent about 11% of the sample. The trial excluded patients who had a history of autoimmune disease or who were on systemic immunosuppression. Peripheral blood for TCR sequencing was collected from all dose cohorts at baseline, on cycle 4 day 1, and on cycle 7 day 1. The samples were taken from a phase I, first-in-human, multicenter, open-label dose-escalation trial of ivuxolimab. Adults with locally advanced or metastatic melanoma, renal cell carcinoma, hepatocellular carcinoma or head and neck squamous cell carcinoma were enrolled in the trial. Before TCR sequencing, CD4+ T cells and CD8+ T cells were sorted from peripheral blood as separate populations.

The CDR3 contains 13 residues, cysteine and phenylalanine counted. Just the 39-base CDR3 DNA is kept, in frame starting at base 1. V is cut by 4 bases and J by 4 bases, and the space between the germline ends is 13 bases. The germline V gene (reference sequence) supplies CDR1 GTSNPN and CDR2 SVGIG. The chain was built from TRBV30 and TRBJ1-2; a tentative D call is TRBD1 (5 bases match). This TCR derives from an adult with an advanced solid tumor such as melanoma, head and neck, liver or kidney cancer. The material was CD4+ or CD8+ T cells sorted from blood, obtained in a trial of the OX40 agonist ivuxolimab. The DNA sequence is as follows: TGTGCCTGGACCTTGGGGGTCGGCTATGGCTACACCTTC. The translation is CAWTLGVGYGYTF.